These T cell receptor beta chains were read from a single sample in a study of cytomegalovirus exposure and HLA in healthy donors. The assay was immunoSEQ multiplex PCR, and TCRdb's table has in-frame clones only and misses some. The repertoire consists of some 87,000 clones, with roughly two thirds occurring once and the leading ten covering less than 15%. The sample taken for sequencing was PBMCs. Receptors were obtained from a woman aged 45-59 years in good health and CMV-seropositive. Each CDR3 is given with its conserved first and last residue. The order of the fields is J gene, clone size, CDR3 length, D gene, V gene, CDR3 DNA, CDR3 protein. The D gene is left open where the match is weak. A row's size may be missing; if present it is once, few, many or a size class.

J: TRBJ1-4
size: .
length: 18
D: TRBD1
V: TRBV4-1
DNA: TGCGCCAGCAGCCCCCTACCTATCAGCGGGACAGGGGATGAAAAACTGTTTTTT
CDR3: CASSPLPISGTGDEKLFF

J: TRBJ2-5
size: .
length: 15
D: TRBD2
V: TRBV6-1
DNA: TGTGCCAGCAAACGGGGGGGAGGGCCAGGGGAGACCCAGTACTTC
CDR3: CASKRGGGPGETQYF

J: TRBJ1-1
size: .
length: 13
D: .
V: TRBV6-1
DNA: TGTGCCAGCAGTGGCCACAAGAACACTGAAGCTTTCTTT
CDR3: CASSGHKNTEAFF

J: TRBJ1-1
size: .
length: 13
D: .
V: TRBV7-8
DNA: TGTGCCAGCAGCCGTTCCAGGAACACTGAAGCTTTCTTT
CDR3: CASSRSRNTEAFF

J: TRBJ2-7
size: .
length: 15
D: .
V: TRBV2
DNA: TGTGCCAGCAGTGAAGAGCGGTGGTGGGGCTACGAGCAGTACTTC
CDR3: CASSEERWWGYEQYF

J: TRBJ2-3
size: once
length: 15
D: TRBD2
V: TRBV2
DNA: TGTGCCAGCGGGAGGACTAGCGGCTCCCCAGATACGCAGTATTTT
CDR3: CASGRTSGSPDTQYF

J: TRBJ1-2
size: .
length: 20
D: TRBD1
V: TRBV27
DNA: TGTGCCAGCAGTTTGAGGCCGGTCATTCGTGGGCAGGGGGCCAACTATGGCTACACCTTC
CDR3: CASSLRPVIRGQGANYGYTF

J: TRBJ1-2
size: .
length: 13
D: .
V: TRBV7-8
DNA: TGTGCCAGCAGCCCAACAGGGAACTATGGCTACACCTTC
CDR3: CASSPTGNYGYTF

J: TRBJ2-1
size: .
length: 15
D: .
V: TRBV5-1
DNA: TGCGCCAGCAGCCCCGGAGTCAACCGGGGAAATGAGCAGTTCTTC
CDR3: CASSPGVNRGNEQFF

J: TRBJ2-4
size: .
length: 14
D: .
V: TRBV19
DNA: TGTGCCAGTAGGGGGGGGCAAGCCAAAAACATTCAGTACTTC
CDR3: CASRGGQAKNIQYF

J: TRBJ2-7
size: .
length: 14
D: .
V: TRBV6-1
DNA: TGTGCCAGCAGTGCCGGTCGGGAACCGTGCGAGCAGTACTTC
CDR3: CASSAGREPCEQYF

J: TRBJ2-3
size: .
length: 16
D: .
V: TRBV5-4
DNA: TGTGCCAGCAGCTTGGCGGCGGGGGCTAGCACAGATACGCAGTATTTT
CDR3: CASSLAAGASTDTQYF

J: TRBJ2-4
size: .
length: 17
D: TRBD2
V: TRBV5-6
DNA: TGTGCCAGCAGCTTTCTTACTAGCGGGAGTGCCAAAAACATTCAGTACTTC
CDR3: CASSFLTSGSAKNIQYF

J: TRBJ2-3
size: .
length: 14
D: TRBD1
V: TRBV11-3
DNA: TGTGCCAGCAGCTTGACAGGGATGGCGGATACGCAGTATTTT
CDR3: CASSLTGMADTQYF

J: TRBJ2-4
size: few
length: 13
D: .
V: TRBV19
DNA: TGTGCCAGTACCCAGGGGAGATTGAACATTCAGTACTTC
CDR3: CASTQGRLNIQYF

J: TRBJ2-7
size: .
length: 16
D: TRBD1
V: TRBV5-6
DNA: TGTGCCAGCAGCGGGGGGACAGGGAGCGGCTCCTACGAGCAGTACTTC
CDR3: CASSGGTGSGSYEQYF

J: TRBJ1-5
size: .
length: 16
D: .
V: TRBV7-6
DNA: TGTGCCAGCAGCTTATATGAGGCAGCAGGGAATCAGCCCCAGCATTTT
CDR3: CASSLYEAAGNQPQHF

J: TRBJ2-1
size: few
length: 15
D: TRBD1
V: TRBV11-1
DNA: TGTGCCAGCCTTTCTGACAGGGACTCCTACAATGAGCAGTTCTTC
CDR3: CASLSDRDSYNEQFF

J: TRBJ1-2
size: few
length: 14
D: TRBD1
V: TRBV28
DNA: TGTGCCAGCAGTTCTGGACAGGGGGACTATGGCTACACCTTC
CDR3: CASSSGQGDYGYTF

J: TRBJ2-7
size: .
length: 15
D: TRBD2
V: TRBV19
DNA: TGTGCCAGTAGGCCGGGACTAGCGCCTTCCTACGAGCAGTACTTC
CDR3: CASRPGLAPSYEQYF

J: TRBJ1-2
size: once
length: 17
D: .
V: TRBV5-1
DNA: TGCGCCAGCAGCTTCGTATCGCAGGCTCTGAAGAACTATGGCTACACCTTC
CDR3: CASSFVSQALKNYGYTF

J: TRBJ1-2
size: .
length: 15
D: .
V: TRBV4-2
DNA: TGTGCCAGCAGCCAAGAGGCGACAGTGAACTATGGCTACACCTTC
CDR3: CASSQEATVNYGYTF

J: TRBJ1-2
size: few
length: 15
D: .
V: TRBV5-1
DNA: TGCGCCAGCAGCCCCGGGGGGGTTGGAAGCTATGGCTACACCTTC
CDR3: CASSPGGVGSYGYTF

J: TRBJ1-5
size: .
length: 15
D: .
V: TRBV4-1
DNA: TGCGCCAGCAGCCAAGAGGTACAAAGCAATCAGCCCCAGCATTTT
CDR3: CASSQEVQSNQPQHF

J: TRBJ1-2
size: .
length: 15
D: .
V: TRBV7-2
DNA: TGTGCCAGCAGCTTAACCGCTGGTGGGAGCTATGGCTACACCTTC
CDR3: CASSLTAGGSYGYTF

J: TRBJ2-5
size: .
length: 14
D: TRBD1
V: TRBV7-2
DNA: TGTGCCAGCAGCACCGGGACAGGGCCCTCGACCCAGTACTTC
CDR3: CASSTGTGPSTQYF

J: TRBJ2-7
size: .
length: 16
D: TRBD2
V: TRBV10-3
DNA: TGTGCCATCAGGACCCCGGGACTAGCGGGAGGGTACGAGCAGTACTTC
CDR3: CAIRTPGLAGGYEQYF

J: TRBJ2-3
size: .
length: 16
D: TRBD2
V: TRBV18
DNA: TGTGCCAGCTCACCCTCACTAGCGGGAGAAGCAGATACGCAGTATTTT
CDR3: CASSPSLAGEADTQYF

J: TRBJ1-4
size: .
length: 14
D: .
V: TRBV2
DNA: TGTGCCAGCAGTCGGACAACAACTAATGAAAAACTGTTTTTT
CDR3: CASSRTTTNEKLFF

J: TRBJ1-4
size: .
length: 14
D: TRBD1
V: TRBV5-6
DNA: TGTGCCAGCAGCTTGACAGGGGAGCGGGAAAAACTGTTTTTT
CDR3: CASSLTGEREKLFF

J: TRBJ2-3
size: .
length: 13
D: TRBD2
V: TRBV4-2
DNA: TGTGCCAGCAGCCAAGGGGCGGGAGGGGTGCAGTATTTT
CDR3: CASSQGAGGVQYF

J: TRBJ2-7
size: few
length: 16
D: .
V: TRBV28
DNA: TGTGCCAGCAGTGGCACACGGGGTTCCTGGGCGGAAGAGCAGTACTTC
CDR3: CASSGTRGSWAEEQYF

J: TRBJ1-5
size: .
length: 16
D: .
V: TRBV19
DNA: TGTGCCAGTAGTATAAAGGGGGGAGGGGGGCATCAGCCCCAGCATTTT
CDR3: CASSIKGGGGHQPQHF

J: TRBJ2-2
size: few
length: 13
D: .
V: TRBV5-1
DNA: TGCGCCAGCAGCTTGGATCTGACCGGGGAGCTGTTTTTT
CDR3: CASSLDLTGELFF

J: TRBJ2-7
size: .
length: 12
D: .
V: TRBV5-1
DNA: TGCGCCAGCAGAGGGACTGGCTACGAGCAGTACTTC
CDR3: CASRGTGYEQYF